This T cell receptor beta chain was profiled in a study of cytotoxic CD8 clonotypes in ibrutinib-treated CLL. General study findings and limits: Stable or contracted on treatment, public clonotypes were also uncommon.

A word on this clone: As yet, its antigen is unknown.

Germline V gene lookup returns CDR1 WSHSY and CDR2 SAAADI. There are 16 residues in the CDR3. This table comes from immunoSEQ multiplex PCR, and its TCRdb copy is limited to in-frame clones, with some not included. The table includes 250,000 to 350,000 clones, approximately 79% detected once. Source: PBMCs, taken at disease progression, from a patient treated with ibrutinib. This sequence joins TRBV10-2 and TRBJ2-5; D might be TRBD1 (5 bases). With the DNA end fitting TRBJ2-7 better, the J assignment may be wrong. This clonotype was obtained from a human donor with chronic lymphocytic leukemia. CDR3 region: CASSEAQGGSSYEQYF. As DNA, the CDR3 is TGCGCCAGCAGTGAGGCCCAGGGTGGCAGCTCCTACGAGCAGTACTTC.